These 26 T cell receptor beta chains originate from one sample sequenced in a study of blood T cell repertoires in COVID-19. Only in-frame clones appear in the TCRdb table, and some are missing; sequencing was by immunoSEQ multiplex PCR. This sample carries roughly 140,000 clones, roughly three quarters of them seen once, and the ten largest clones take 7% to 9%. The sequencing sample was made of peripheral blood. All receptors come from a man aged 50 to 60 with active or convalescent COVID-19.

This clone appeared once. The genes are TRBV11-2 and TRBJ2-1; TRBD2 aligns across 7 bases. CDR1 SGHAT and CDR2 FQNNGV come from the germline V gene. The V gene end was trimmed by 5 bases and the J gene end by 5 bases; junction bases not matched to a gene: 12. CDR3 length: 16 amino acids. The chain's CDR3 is CASSPLKGGPHNEQFF. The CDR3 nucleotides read TGTGCCAGCAGCCCCCTGAAGGGAGGGCCCCACAATGAGCAGTTCTTC.

The CDR3 DNA follows: TGTGCCAGCAGTGATTTCGGACTAAGCAATCAGCCCCAGCATTTT. Translation gives CASSDFGLSNQPQHF. This chain links TRBV2 with TRBJ1-5; unclear D gene. CDR1 is SNHLY, CDR2 FYNNEI, per germline. The CDR3 loop spans 15 amino acids. V was cut by 3 bases and J by 1 base, with 10 bases left in between. The complete variable domain, with remaining parts taken from reference TRBV2 and TRBJ1-5, reads EPEVTQTPSHQVTQMGQEVILRCVPISNHLYFYWYRQILGQKVEFLVSFYNNEISEKSEIFDDQFSVERPDGSNFTLKIRSTKLEDSAMYFCASSDFGLSNQPQHFGDGTRLSIL.

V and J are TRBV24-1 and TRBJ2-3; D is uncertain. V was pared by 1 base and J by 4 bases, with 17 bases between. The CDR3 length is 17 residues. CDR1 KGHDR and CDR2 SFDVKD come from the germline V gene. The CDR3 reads CATSDFRLPRLPDTQYF. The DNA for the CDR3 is TGTGCCACCAGTGATTTCCGGCTCCCCCGACTGCCAGATACGCAGTATTTT.

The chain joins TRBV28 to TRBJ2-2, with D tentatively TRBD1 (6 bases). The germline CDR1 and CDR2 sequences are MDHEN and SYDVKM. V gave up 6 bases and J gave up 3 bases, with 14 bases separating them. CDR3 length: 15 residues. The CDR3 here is CASRHDRFYTGELFF. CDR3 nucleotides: TGTGCCAGCAGACATGACAGGTTCTACACCGGGGAGCTGTTTTTT.

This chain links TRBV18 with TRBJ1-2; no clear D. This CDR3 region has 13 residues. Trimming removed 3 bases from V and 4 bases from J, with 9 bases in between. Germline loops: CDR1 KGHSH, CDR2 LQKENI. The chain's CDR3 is CASSPSSGYGYTF. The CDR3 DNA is TGTGCCAGCTCACCTTCCAGTGGCTATGGCTACACCTTC.

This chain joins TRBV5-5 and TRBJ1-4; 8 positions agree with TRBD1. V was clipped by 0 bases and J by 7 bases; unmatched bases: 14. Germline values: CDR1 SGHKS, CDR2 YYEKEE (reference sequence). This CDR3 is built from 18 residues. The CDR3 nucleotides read TGTGCCAGCAGCTTGGTTTGGGCAGGGGGCGATCCGATTGAAAAACTGTTTTTT. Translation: CASSLVWAGGDPIEKLFF.

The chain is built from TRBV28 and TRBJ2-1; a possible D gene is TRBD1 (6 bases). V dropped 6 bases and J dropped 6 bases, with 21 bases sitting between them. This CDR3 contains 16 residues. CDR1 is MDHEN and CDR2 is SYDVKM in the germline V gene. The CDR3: CASSRSTGRWGNEQFF. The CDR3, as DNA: TGTGCCAGCAGCAGATCCACAGGGAGATGGGGCAATGAGCAGTTCTTC.

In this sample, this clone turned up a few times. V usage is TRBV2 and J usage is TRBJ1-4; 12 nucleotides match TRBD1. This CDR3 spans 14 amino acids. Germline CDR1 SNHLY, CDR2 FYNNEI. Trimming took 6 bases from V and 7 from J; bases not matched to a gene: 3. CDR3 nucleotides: TGTGCCAGCAGGGGACAGGGGGCGCTTGAAAAACTGTTTTTT. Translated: CASRGQGALEKLFF.

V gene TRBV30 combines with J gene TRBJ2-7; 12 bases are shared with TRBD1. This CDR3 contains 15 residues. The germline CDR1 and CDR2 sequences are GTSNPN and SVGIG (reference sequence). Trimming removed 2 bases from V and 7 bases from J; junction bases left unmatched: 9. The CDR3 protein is CAWSFAGTGGGEQYF. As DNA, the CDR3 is TGTGCCTGGAGTTTCGCCGGGACAGGGGGCGGGGAGCAGTACTTC.

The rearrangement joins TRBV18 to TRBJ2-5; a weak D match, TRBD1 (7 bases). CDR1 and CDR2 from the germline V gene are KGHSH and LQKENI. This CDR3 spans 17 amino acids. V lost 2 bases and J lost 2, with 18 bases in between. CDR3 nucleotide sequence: TGTGCCAGCTCACCAAACACGCCGCAGGGGGGACAAGAGACCCAGTACTTC. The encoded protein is CASSPNTPQGGQETQYF.

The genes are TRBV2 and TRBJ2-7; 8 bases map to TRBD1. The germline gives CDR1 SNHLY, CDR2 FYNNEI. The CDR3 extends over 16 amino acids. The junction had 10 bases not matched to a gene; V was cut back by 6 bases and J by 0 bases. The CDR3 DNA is TGTGCCAGCAGCCAGAGACAGGGGCCTCCCTCCTACGAGCAGTACTTC. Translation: CASSQRQGPPSYEQYF.

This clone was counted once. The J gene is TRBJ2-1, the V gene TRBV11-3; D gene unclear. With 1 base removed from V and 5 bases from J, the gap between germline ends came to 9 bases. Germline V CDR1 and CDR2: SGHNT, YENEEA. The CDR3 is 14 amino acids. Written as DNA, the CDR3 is TGTGCCAGCAGCTTAGGGTTAGTCGACAATGAGCAGTTCTTC. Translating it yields CASSLGLVDNEQFF.

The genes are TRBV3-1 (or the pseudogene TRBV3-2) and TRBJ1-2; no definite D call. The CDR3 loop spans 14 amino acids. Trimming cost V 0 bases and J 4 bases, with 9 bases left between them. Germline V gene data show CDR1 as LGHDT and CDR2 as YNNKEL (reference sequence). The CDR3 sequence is CASSQEQFSYGYTF. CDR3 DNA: TGTGCCAGCAGCCAAGAACAGTTTTCCTATGGCTACACCTTC.

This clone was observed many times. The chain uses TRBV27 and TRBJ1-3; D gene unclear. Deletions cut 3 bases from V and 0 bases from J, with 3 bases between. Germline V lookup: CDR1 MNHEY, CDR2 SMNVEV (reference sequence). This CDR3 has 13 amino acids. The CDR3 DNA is TGTGCCAGCAGTTTCAGCTCTGGAAACACCATATATTTT. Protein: CASSFSSGNTIYF.

Here the CDR3 DNA reads TGTGCCACCAGTGCCTCCCAGGCCGGGGAGCTGTTTTTT. As protein: CATSASQAGELFF. J is TRBJ2-2 and V is TRBV24-1; D gene unclear. Trimming left V 5 bases short and J 6 bases short, with 9 bases between. This CDR3 is 13 amino acids long. Germline CDR1 is KGHDR and CDR2 is SFDVKD.

The CDR3 DNA sequence: TGTGCCAACAGGGTTGTGTTTGAACTAGCGGGTGTTGGGCAGTTCTTC. It encodes CANRVVFELAGVGQFF. This chain links TRBV28 with TRBJ2-1, with 9 positions matching TRBD2. The length of the CDR3 is 16 residues. J gave up 12 bases and V 10 bases, and 22 bases lay outside the gene matches. The germline CDR1 and CDR2 sequences are MDHEN and SYDVKM.

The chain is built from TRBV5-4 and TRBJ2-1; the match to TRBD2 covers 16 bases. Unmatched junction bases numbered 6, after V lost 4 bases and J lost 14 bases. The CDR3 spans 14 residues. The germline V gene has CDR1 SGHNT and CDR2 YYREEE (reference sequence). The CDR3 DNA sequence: TGTGCCAGCAGCGAGGGACTAGCGGGAGGGCTAGAGTTCTTC. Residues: CASSEGLAGGLEFF.

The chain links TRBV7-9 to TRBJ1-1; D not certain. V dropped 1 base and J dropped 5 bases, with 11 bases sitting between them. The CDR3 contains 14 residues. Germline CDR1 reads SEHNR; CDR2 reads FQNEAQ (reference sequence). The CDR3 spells CASSLGRLRTEAFF. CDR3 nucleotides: TGTGCCAGCAGCTTAGGGCGGTTACGGACTGAAGCTTTCTTT.

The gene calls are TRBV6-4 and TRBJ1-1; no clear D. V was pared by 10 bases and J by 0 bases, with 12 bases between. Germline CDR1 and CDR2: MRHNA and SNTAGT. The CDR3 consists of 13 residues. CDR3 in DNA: TGTGCCACCTCAGCGAATATGAACACTGAAGCTTTCTTT. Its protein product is CATSANMNTEAFF.

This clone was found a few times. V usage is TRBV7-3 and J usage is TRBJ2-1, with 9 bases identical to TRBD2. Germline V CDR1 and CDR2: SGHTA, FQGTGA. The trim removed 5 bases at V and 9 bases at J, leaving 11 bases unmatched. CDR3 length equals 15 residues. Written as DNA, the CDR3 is TGTGCCAGCAGCCAACGGCGGGAGGGCCTAGCTGAGCAGTTCTTC. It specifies CASSQRREGLAEQFF.

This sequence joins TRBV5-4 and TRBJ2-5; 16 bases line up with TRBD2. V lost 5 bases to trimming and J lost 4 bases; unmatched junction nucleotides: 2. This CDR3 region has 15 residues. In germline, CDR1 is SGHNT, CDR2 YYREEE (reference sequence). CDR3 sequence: CASRGLAGGPETQYF. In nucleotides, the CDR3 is TGTGCCAGCAGGGGACTAGCGGGAGGGCCAGAGACCCAGTACTTC.

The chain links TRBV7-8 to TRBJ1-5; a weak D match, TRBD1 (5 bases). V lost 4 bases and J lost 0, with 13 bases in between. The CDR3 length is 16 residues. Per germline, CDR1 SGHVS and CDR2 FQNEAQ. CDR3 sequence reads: CASSSGSLYSNQPQHF. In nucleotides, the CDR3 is TGTGCCAGCAGCTCAGGGTCCCTTTATAGCAATCAGCCCCAGCATTTT.

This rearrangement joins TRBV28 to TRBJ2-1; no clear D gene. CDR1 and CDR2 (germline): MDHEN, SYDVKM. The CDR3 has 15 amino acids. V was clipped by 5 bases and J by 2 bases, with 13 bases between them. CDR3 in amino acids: CASSPLRWTYNEQFF. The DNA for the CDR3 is TGTGCCAGCAGTCCTCTGAGGTGGACCTACAATGAGCAGTTCTTC.

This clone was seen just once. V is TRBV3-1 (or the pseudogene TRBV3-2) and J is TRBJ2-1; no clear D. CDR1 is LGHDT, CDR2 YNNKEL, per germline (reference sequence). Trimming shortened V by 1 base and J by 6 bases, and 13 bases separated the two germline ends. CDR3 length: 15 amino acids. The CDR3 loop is CASSQVNRRANEQFF. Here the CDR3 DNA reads TGTGCCAGCAGCCAAGTTAATCGGAGAGCCAATGAGCAGTTCTTC.

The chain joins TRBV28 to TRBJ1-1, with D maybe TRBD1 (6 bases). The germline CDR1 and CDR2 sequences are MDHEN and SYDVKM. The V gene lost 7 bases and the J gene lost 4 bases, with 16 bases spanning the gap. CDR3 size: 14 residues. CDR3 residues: CASIGGAEGTEAFF. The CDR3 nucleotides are TGTGCCAGCATAGGGGGGGCCGAGGGCACTGAAGCTTTCTTT.

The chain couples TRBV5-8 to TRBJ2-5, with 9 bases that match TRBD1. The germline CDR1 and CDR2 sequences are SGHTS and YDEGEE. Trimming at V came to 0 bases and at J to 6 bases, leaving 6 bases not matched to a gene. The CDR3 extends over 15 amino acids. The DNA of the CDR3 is TGTGCCAGCAGCTTGGGAGGGACAGGGAGACAGACCCAGTACTTC. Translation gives CASSLGGTGRQTQYF.